This TCR beta chain was captured by sequencing in a study of long-term antiretroviral therapy in people with HIV. The study's findings and limits: Diversity measured after ART increased yet remained under transplant donor controls.

Two or more post-ART PBMC samples, plus at least one pre-ART sample, were available for each donor. Participants who had HIV were, without exception, treated in the United States. Ahead of DNA extraction, samples held roughly 0.85-11 million cryopreserved PBMC each. The CDR3 sequence is 15 residues long. Deletions cut 2 bases from V and 2 bases from J, with 10 bases between. Germline V gene lookup returns CDR1 MNHNS and CDR2 SASEGT. The assay, immunoSEQ v3.0, was run at survey level. The method was immunoSEQ multiplex PCR; TCRdb's version includes in-frame clones alone and lacks a portion of them. The repertoire consists of 15,000 or so clones, with approximately 90% occurring once and the leading ten covering 10% to 15%. The table lists this clone with a few counts. Its target is not known.

The chain has TRBV6-1 and TRBJ1-5; D gene uncertain. The sample here was unsorted PBMCs, taken 0.6 years after starting antiretroviral therapy. This TCR came from a woman between 35 and 50 years old with HIV. The CDR3 coding sequence is TGTGCCAGCAGTGAATCCCAGAGTGGCAATCAGCCCCAGCATTTT. Its protein product is CASSESQSGNQPQHF.